A selection of T cell receptor beta chains follows, all from one sample in a study of cytomegalovirus exposure and HLA in healthy donors. Clones were read by immunoSEQ multiplex PCR, and TCRdb kept only the in-frame ones, dropping some. The table has about 78,000 clones, about 96% seen once; the top ten hold about 1.6%. Sequenced sample: PBMCs. All receptors derive from a man aged 18 to 30 in good health and CMV-seropositive. Both conserved end residues are part of each CDR3. D genes are given only for firm matches. The size field is filled for only some rows; it gives once, few, many or a size class.

CDR3 protein: CASSLGQVTDTQYF
CDR3 DNA: TGCGCCAGCAGCTTGGGACAGGTCACAGATACGCAGTATTTT
V gene: TRBV5-1
J gene: TRBJ2-3
clone size: -
D gene: -

CDR3 protein: CASIKGIRGDQPQHF
CDR3 DNA: TGTGCCAGCATCAAAGGTATCAGGGGGGATCAGCCCCAGCATTTT
V gene: TRBV6-1
J gene: TRBJ1-5
clone size: -
D gene: TRBD1

CDR3 protein: CASSTGTGTYEQYF
CDR3 DNA: TGTGCCAGTAGTACTGGGACAGGGACCTACGAGCAGTACTTC
V gene: TRBV19
J gene: TRBJ2-7
clone size: -
D gene: TRBD1

CDR3 protein: CASSFRLAGGIDTQYF
CDR3 DNA: TGTGCCAGCAGTTTCAGACTAGCGGGAGGAATCGATACGCAGTATTTT
V gene: TRBV5-6
J gene: TRBJ2-3
clone size: once
D gene: TRBD2

CDR3 protein: CASSLAAQGDEQFF
CDR3 DNA: TGTGCCAGCAGCTTAGCGGCGCAGGGCGATGAGCAGTTCTTC
V gene: TRBV11-2
J gene: TRBJ2-1
clone size: -
D gene: -

CDR3 protein: CATSTIPASGSTDTQYF
CDR3 DNA: TGTGCCACCAGCACCATACCAGCTAGCGGCAGCACAGATACGCAGTATTTT
V gene: TRBV15
J gene: TRBJ2-3
clone size: -
D gene: TRBD2

CDR3 protein: CASSFGTESQPQHF
CDR3 DNA: TGTGCCAGCAGCTTCGGGACAGAATCTCAGCCCCAGCATTTT
V gene: TRBV5-6
J gene: TRBJ1-5
clone size: -
D gene: TRBD1

CDR3 protein: CASSLRGIVNTEAFF
CDR3 DNA: TGTGCCAGCAGCCTCAGGGGCATAGTGAACACTGAAGCTTTCTTT
V gene: TRBV7-9
J gene: TRBJ1-1
clone size: -
D gene: -

CDR3 protein: CASRFSGSTDTQYF
CDR3 DNA: TGTGCCAGCAGATTTAGCGGATCAACAGATACGCAGTATTTT
V gene: TRBV11-2
J gene: TRBJ2-3
clone size: -
D gene: -

CDR3 protein: CASVLLAGSFSYEQYF
CDR3 DNA: TGTGCCAGCGTACTACTAGCGGGAAGCTTCTCCTACGAGCAGTACTTC
V gene: TRBV2
J gene: TRBJ2-7
clone size: -
D gene: TRBD2

CDR3 protein: CASSFTSGRDTGELFF
CDR3 DNA: TGTGCCAGCAGCTTCACTAGCGGGAGGGACACCGGGGAGCTGTTTTTT
V gene: TRBV7-8
J gene: TRBJ2-2
clone size: -
D gene: TRBD2

CDR3 protein: CASSLAPATGAPYEQYF
CDR3 DNA: TGCGCCAGCAGCTTGGCCCCCGCGACAGGTGCACCCTACGAGCAGTACTTC
V gene: TRBV5-1
J gene: TRBJ2-7
clone size: once
D gene: -

CDR3 protein: CASSYSGLSSYEQYF
CDR3 DNA: TGTGCCAGCAGTTACTCGGGACTCAGCTCCTACGAGCAGTACTTC
V gene: TRBV6-5
J gene: TRBJ2-7
clone size: -
D gene: -

CDR3 protein: CASSLYRGTTGELFF
CDR3 DNA: TGTGCCAGCAGTTTATACAGGGGAACCACCGGGGAGCTGTTTTTT
V gene: TRBV28
J gene: TRBJ2-2
clone size: -
D gene: TRBD1

CDR3 protein: CAWSVSGAGSFF
CDR3 DNA: TGTGCCTGGAGTGTATCAGGGGCCGGGTCCTTCTTT
V gene: TRBV30
J gene: TRBJ1-1
clone size: -
D gene: -

CDR3 protein: CASSLGPSNQPQHF
CDR3 DNA: TGTGCCAGCAGCTTAGGGCCCAGCAATCAGCCCCAGCATTTT
V gene: TRBV11-2
J gene: TRBJ1-5
clone size: -
D gene: -

CDR3 protein: CASSSQGWQPQHF
CDR3 DNA: TGTGCCAGCAGTTCCCAGGGGTGGCAGCCCCAGCATTTT
V gene: TRBV27
J gene: TRBJ1-5
clone size: -
D gene: -

CDR3 protein: CASSLRGITDTQYF
CDR3 DNA: TGCGCCAGCAGCTTGAGGGGTATCACAGATACGCAGTATTTT
V gene: TRBV5-1
J gene: TRBJ2-3
clone size: -
D gene: -

CDR3 protein: CASSGGEGQYEQYF
CDR3 DNA: TGTGCCAGCAGTGGGGGCGAGGGGCAATACGAGCAGTACTTC
V gene: TRBV28
J gene: TRBJ2-7
clone size: -
D gene: -

CDR3 protein: CASSQVGGASADTQYF
CDR3 DNA: TGTGCCAGCAGCCAAGTAGGGGGCGCGAGTGCAGATACGCAGTATTTT
V gene: TRBV14
J gene: TRBJ2-3
clone size: -
D gene: TRBD1

CDR3 protein: CASSLAGYEAFF
CDR3 DNA: TGTGCCAGCAGCTTGGCAGGGTATGAAGCTTTCTTT
V gene: TRBV5-6
J gene: TRBJ1-1
clone size: -
D gene: -

CDR3 protein: CAISGNPGQGQETQYF
CDR3 DNA: TGTGCCATCAGCGGAAATCCGGGACAGGGCCAAGAGACCCAGTACTTC
V gene: TRBV10-3
J gene: TRBJ2-5
clone size: -
D gene: TRBD1

CDR3 protein: CASISNRVYYGYTF
CDR3 DNA: TGTGCCAGCATCAGTAACAGAGTATACTATGGCTACACCTTC
V gene: TRBV2
J gene: TRBJ1-2
clone size: -
D gene: -

CDR3 protein: CASSQGSSYEQYF
CDR3 DNA: TGCGCCAGCAGCCAAGGCAGCTCCTACGAGCAGTACTTC
V gene: TRBV4-1
J gene: TRBJ2-7
clone size: -
D gene: -

CDR3 protein: CASSGRTNTGELFF
CDR3 DNA: TGTGCCAGCAGCGGGAGGACGAACACCGGGGAGCTGTTTTTT
V gene: TRBV9
J gene: TRBJ2-2
clone size: -
D gene: -